The 32 T cell receptor beta chains listed next were all sequenced from one sample in a study of blood T cell repertoires in COVID-19. TCRdb's table, derived via immunoSEQ multiplex PCR, lists solely in-frame clones and lacks some. The profile shows 250,000 to 300,000 clones, 80% to 90% of them singletons. The sequenced sample was peripheral blood. These receptors originate from a woman between 65 and 79 years old with acute or convalescent COVID-19.

This chain connects TRBV12-3 or TRBV12-4 to TRBJ1-2, with D possibly being TRBD1 (5 bases). V was cut by 3 bases and J by 4 bases, with 9 bases left in between. CDR3 length: 13 residues. The CDR3 region has the DNA TGTGCCAGCAGTTTCGGCAGGGTCTATGGCTACACCTTC. Amino acids: CASSFGRVYGYTF.

The V and J genes are TRBV30 and TRBJ1-2; 9 nucleotides match TRBD1. This CDR3 is built from 13 residues. Trimming took 2 bases from V and 7 from J; bases not matched to a gene: 5. CDR1 is GTSNPN, CDR2 SVGIG, per germline (reference sequence). The CDR3 region is CAWSSDRGGGYTF. The CDR3, as DNA: TGTGCCTGGAGTTCGGACAGGGGAGGTGGCTACACCTTC. The whole variable domain, remainder taken from reference TRBV30 and TRBJ1-2, is SQTIHQWPATLVQPVGSPLSLECTVEGTSNPNLYWYRQAAGRGLQLLFYSVGIGQISSEVPQNLSASRPQDRQFILSSKKLLLSDSGFYLCAWSSDRGGGYTFGSGTRLTVV.

This clone was observed a single time. V gene TRBV5-4 combines with J gene TRBJ1-4, with a possible D match to TRBD1 (5 bases). Deletions cut 5 bases from V and 0 bases from J, with 11 bases between. CDR1 is SGHNT and CDR2 is YYREEE in the germline V gene (reference sequence). The CDR3 length is 15 residues. CDR3 in DNA: TGTGCCAGCAGTGATCAGGGTGCAACTAATGAAAAACTGTTTTTT. This sequence encodes CASSDQGATNEKLFF.

This sequence joins TRBV6-1 and TRBJ2-2; 12 bases match TRBD2. The germline V gene encodes CDR1 MNHNS and CDR2 SASEGT. The V gene end was trimmed by 2 bases and the J gene end by 5 bases; junction bases not matched to a gene: 6. The CDR3 runs 17 residues. CDR3 nucleotide sequence: TGTGCCAGCAGTGAATTGACTAGCGGGGGTTTTACCGGGGAGCTGTTTTTT. Protein: CASSELTSGGFTGELFF.

This clone was recorded once. This rearrangement joins TRBV2 to TRBJ1-3, with D possibly matching TRBD1 (5 bases). Trimming shortened V by 8 bases and J by 3 bases, and 11 bases separated the two germline ends. In germline, CDR1 is SNHLY, CDR2 FYNNEI. The CDR3 length is 13 residues. Here the CDR3 reads CASGAGVGNTIYF. DNA of the CDR3: TGTGCCAGCGGTGCGGGGGTTGGAAACACCATATATTTT.

V usage is TRBV15 and J usage is TRBJ1-1; D possibly corresponds to TRBD1 (5 bases). With 8 bases removed from V and 6 bases from J, the gap between germline ends came to 19 bases. CDR3 length equals 14 residues. Looked up from germline, CDR1 is LNHNV and CDR2 is YYDKDF (reference sequence). For the CDR3, the DNA is TGTGCCACCGAAAGAAGGCCCCAAGGGGCTGAAGCTTTCTTT. Protein: CATERRPQGAEAFF. The complete variable domain, with remaining parts taken from reference TRBV15 and TRBJ1-1, reads DAMVIQNPRYQVTQFGKPVTLSCSQTLNHNVMYWYQQKSSQAPKLLFHYYDKDFNNEADTPDNFQSRRPNTSFCFLDIRSPGLGDTAMYLCATERRPQGAEAFFGQGTRLTVV.

The chain couples TRBV3-1 (or the pseudogene TRBV3-2) to TRBJ1-2; D perhaps matches TRBD1 (6 bases). V was shortened by 5 bases and J by 2 bases, with 9 bases between the two germline ends. The CDR3 is made up of 13 amino acids. Per the germline V gene, CDR1 is LGHDT and CDR2 is YNNKEL (reference sequence). This CDR3 reads CASSFRGNYGYTF. CDR3 DNA sequence: TGTGCCAGCAGCTTCAGGGGCAACTATGGCTACACCTTC.

This chain connects TRBV6-4 to TRBJ1-2, with D maybe TRBD1 (5 bases). The CDR3 totals 14 residues. Germline V gives CDR1 MRHNA, CDR2 SNTAGT. V gave up 9 bases and J gave up 8 bases, with 22 bases separating them. CDR3 in DNA: TGTGCCAGTAGCGGGACCGCCCTGAGTAAGGGCTACACCTTC. Translated, it gives CASSGTALSKGYTF.

J is TRBJ2-7 and V is TRBV5-1, with no clear D. CDR3 size: 17 residues. With 2 bases removed from V and 0 bases from J, the gap between germline ends came to 18 bases. Germline V gene data show CDR1 as SGHRS and CDR2 as YFSETQ. The CDR3 DNA is TGCGCCAGCAGCTTTACCTACCCTAGAGTTAGCTCCTACGAGCAGTACTTC. Its translation is CASSFTYPRVSSYEQYF. Using reference TRBV5-1 and TRBJ2-7 for the parts outside the CDR3, the full variable domain is KAGVTQTPRYLIKTRGQQVTLSCSPISGHRSVSWYQQTPGQGLQFLFEYFSETQRNKGNFPGRFSGRQFSNSRSEMNVSTLELGDSALYLCASSFTYPRVSSYEQYFGPGTRLTVT.

This sequence joins TRBV3-1 (or the pseudogene TRBV3-2) and TRBJ2-5, with 8 bases matching TRBD2. This CDR3 spans 14 amino acids. V was pared by 2 bases and J by 4 bases, with 3 bases of the junction left unmatched. Germline V gene sequence: CDR1 LGHDT, CDR2 YNNKEL (reference sequence). DNA of the CDR3: TGTGCCAGCAGCCAACTAGCGGGTCTAGAGACCCAGTACTTC. It encodes CASSQLAGLETQYF.

J is TRBJ1-1 and V is TRBV5-4; no clear D. The CDR3 runs to 16 residues. V gave up 5 bases and J gave up 0 bases, with 17 bases separating them. Germline V gene data show CDR1 as SGHNT and CDR2 as YYREEE (reference sequence). The CDR3 here is CASRGRFGSLNTEAFF. The CDR3, as DNA: TGTGCCAGCAGGGGCCGGTTTGGCAGCTTGAACACTGAAGCTTTCTTT.

V usage is TRBV4-2 and J usage is TRBJ2-5, with D perhaps matching TRBD2 (7 bases). Germline CDR1 reads LGHNA; CDR2 reads YNFKEQ. V gave up 1 base and J gave up 5 bases, with 14 bases separating them. The CDR3 runs 15 residues. As DNA, the CDR3 is TGTGCCAGCAGCCAAGCCGCCGGGGGGCTCGAGACCCAGTACTTC. Encoded protein: CASSQAAGGLETQYF.

This clone appeared a few times. The chain joins TRBV2 to TRBJ1-1; the match to TRBD1 covers 8 bases. The V gene end was trimmed by 6 bases and the J gene end by 7 bases; junction bases not matched to a gene: 7. Looked up from germline, CDR1 is SNHLY and CDR2 is FYNNEI. This CDR3 is 13 amino acids long. Here the CDR3 DNA reads TGTGCCAGCAGAGCGGACAGGGTGAGTGAAGCTTTCTTT. Translating gives CASRADRVSEAFF.

The rearrangement uses TRBV7-9 and TRBJ2-3, with 10 positions matching TRBD2. Germline V lookup: CDR1 SEHNR, CDR2 FQNEAQ (reference sequence). The CDR3 runs to 15 residues. The V and J ends lost 1 base and 4 bases, in that order; junction bases with no gene match: 2. The CDR3, as DNA: TGTGCCAGCAGCTTAGGTAGCGGGGGGTCAGATACGCAGTATTTT. Protein sequence: CASSLGSGGSDTQYF.

J is TRBJ2-1 and V is TRBV20-1; unclear D gene. Trimming left V 3 bases short and J 8 bases short, with 5 bases between. From germline, CDR1 is DFQATT and CDR2 SNEGSKA (reference sequence). The CDR3 has 10 amino acids. This CDR3 reads CSASTDEQFF. As DNA, the CDR3 is TGCAGTGCTAGTACTGATGAGCAGTTCTTC.

The chain recombines TRBV7-2 with TRBJ1-1; D is perhaps TRBD1 (5 bases). The CDR3 extends over 14 amino acids. From germline, CDR1 is SGHTA and CDR2 FQGNSA. Trimming left V 1 base short and J 6 bases short, with 12 bases between. CDR3 nucleotide sequence: TGTGCCAGCAGCTTAGGCGGGGAAGGGGCTGAAGCTTTCTTT. It translates to CASSLGGEGAEAFF.

This chain uses TRBV6-5 with TRBJ2-2, with D tentatively TRBD1 (5 bases). In germline, CDR1 is MNHEY, CDR2 SVGAGI. The germline V and J ends were trimmed by 6 bases and 0 bases, with 11 bases remaining between them. The CDR3 extends over 15 amino acids. The CDR3 protein is CASRRQFANTGELFF. In DNA form, the CDR3 reads TGTGCCAGCAGGAGACAGTTCGCGAACACCGGGGAGCTGTTTTTT.

The rearrangement links TRBV28 to TRBJ1-3; D possibly corresponds to TRBD1 (6 bases). V lost 3 bases and J lost 2, with 11 bases in between. The germline V gene has CDR1 MDHEN and CDR2 SYDVKM. There are 15 residues in the CDR3. CDR3 region: CASSFLTGTGNTIYF. Here the CDR3 DNA reads TGTGCCAGCAGTTTTTTAACAGGGACTGGAAACACCATATATTTT.

This chain connects TRBV18 to TRBJ1-4, with D unresolved. V lost 2 bases, J lost 8 bases, and 6 bases lay in between. CDR3 length: 12 residues. Germline CDR1 reads KGHSH; CDR2 reads LQKENI. As DNA, the CDR3 is TGTGCCAGCTCACCAGAGAGGGAAAAACTGTTTTTT. This translates into CASSPEREKLFF.

V usage is TRBV27 and J usage is TRBJ1-3; 7 bases fit TRBD1. Per germline, CDR1 MNHEY and CDR2 SMNVEV (reference sequence). Trimming cost V 3 bases and J 4 bases; bases outside gene matches: 6. The CDR3 runs 15 residues. The CDR3 reads CASSFQRGQGNTIYF. In DNA, the CDR3 is TGTGCCAGCAGTTTCCAACGGGGACAGGGAAACACCATATATTTT.

The chain has TRBV3-1 (or the pseudogene TRBV3-2) and TRBJ2-5, with D maybe TRBD2 (6 bases). The CDR3 spans 16 residues. Germline V gene sequence: CDR1 LGHDT, CDR2 YNNKEL (reference sequence). V was shortened by 1 base and J by 5 bases, with 17 bases between the two germline ends. DNA for the CDR3: TGTGCCAGCAGCCAAGTTCGCGGGGCCGGGGAGGAGACCCAGTACTTC. Translating it yields CASSQVRGAGEETQYF.

V usage is TRBV9 and J usage is TRBJ1-3, with D uncertain. CDR1 is SGDLS and CDR2 is YYNGEE in the germline V gene. The CDR3 is made up of 16 amino acids. Trimming removed 1 base at V and 0 bases at J, with 11 bases between. The CDR3: CASSVRARGSGNTIYF. The DNA of the CDR3 is TGTGCCAGCAGCGTACGTGCGCGGGGCTCTGGAAACACCATATATTTT. Variable domain in full (rest from reference TRBV9 and TRBJ1-3): DSGVTQTPKHLITATGQRVTLRCSPRSGDLSVYWYQQSLDQGLQFLIQYYNGEERAKGNILERFSAQQFPDLHSELNLSSLELGDSALYFCASSVRARGSGNTIYFGEGSWLTVV.

The CDR3 sequence is CASSLGDRGPQYPYGYTF. CDR3 coding DNA: TGTGCCAGCAGCTTAGGAGACAGGGGGCCCCAGTATCCATATGGCTACACCTTC. The chain has TRBV7-9 and TRBJ1-2, with 10 bases matching TRBD1. This CDR3 comprises 18 residues. Germline CDR1 and CDR2: SEHNR and FQNEAQ (reference sequence). J gave up 5 bases and V 1 base, and 13 bases lay outside the gene matches.

The chain couples TRBV18 to TRBJ2-3; tentatively, D is TRBD2 (6 bases). With 2 bases removed from V and 6 bases from J, the gap between germline ends came to 12 bases. Germline V gene lookup returns CDR1 KGHSH and CDR2 LQKENI. This CDR3 spans 14 amino acids. The chain's CDR3 is CASSPTEGTDTQYF. In nucleotides, the CDR3 is TGTGCCAGCTCACCAACGGAGGGTACCGATACGCAGTATTTT.

The chain is built from TRBV29-1 and TRBJ1-1, with no clear D. CDR1 SQVTM and CDR2 ANQGSEA come from the germline V gene. The CDR3 sequence is 12 residues long. Trimming cost V 7 bases and J 6 bases, with 15 bases left between them. The CDR3 bases are TGCAGCGCCGATACCATGAGGGCTGAAGCTTTCTTT. Protein sequence: CSADTMRAEAFF.

The chain employs TRBV7-9 and TRBJ1-3, with a weak D call TRBD1 (5 bases). Germline CDR1 reads SEHNR; CDR2 reads FQNEAQ (reference sequence). This CDR3 is 15 amino acids long. V gave up 5 bases and J gave up 4 bases, with 15 bases separating them. The CDR3 sequence is CASSHNQRGGNTIYF. As DNA, the CDR3 is TGTGCCAGCAGCCACAACCAAAGGGGAGGAAACACCATATATTTT.

The genes are TRBV6-5 and TRBJ2-2; 12 positions agree with TRBD2. The germline V gene encodes CDR1 MNHEY and CDR2 SVGAGI. Unmatched junction bases numbered 3, after V lost 6 bases and J lost 4 bases. CDR3 length: 15 amino acids. CDR3 residues: CASSLAGGSTGELFF. The CDR3 DNA is TGTGCCAGCAGCCTAGCGGGGGGGTCCACCGGGGAGCTGTTTTTT.

The chain joins TRBV5-5 to TRBJ2-6, with 7 positions matching TRBD2. Trimming cost V 1 base and J 0 bases; bases outside gene matches: 1. The CDR3 loop spans 16 amino acids. Germline V gene sequence: CDR1 SGHKS, CDR2 YYEKEE (reference sequence). CDR3 sequence (DNA): TGTGCCAGCAGCTTGCGGGGGGACTCTGGGGCCAACGTCCTGACTTTC. It codes for CASSLRGDSGANVLTF. Based on the CDR3 plus reference TRBV5-5 and TRBJ2-6, the full variable domain is DAGVTQSPTHLIKTRGQQVTLRCSPISGHKSVSWYQQVLGQGPQFIFQYYEKEERGRGNFPDRFSARQFPNYSSELNVNALLLGDSALYLCASSLRGDSGANVLTFGAGSRLTVL.

CDR3 coding DNA: TGCGCCAGCAGTTCAGGCGGGGCTGGAAACACCATATATTTT. Amino acid sequence: CASSSGGAGNTIYF. This rearrangement joins TRBV5-1 to TRBJ1-3; D remains ambiguous. This CDR3 contains 14 residues. Germline V CDR1 and CDR2: SGHRS, YFSETQ. V lost 5 bases to trimming and J lost 2 bases, with 11 bases between them.

V usage is TRBV25-1 and J usage is TRBJ1-1; D remains ambiguous. V lost 5 bases to trimming and J lost 1 base, with 14 bases between them. CDR3 length: 15 amino acids. Germline loops: CDR1 MGHDK, CDR2 SYGVNS. The CDR3 DNA follows: TGTGCCAGCAGTCTTCGGGCGGGAACGAACACTGAAGCTTTCTTT. Residues: CASSLRAGTNTEAFF. The whole variable domain, remainder taken from reference TRBV25-1 and TRBJ1-1, is EADIYQTPRYLVIGTGKKITLECSQTMGHDKMYWYQQDPGMELHLIHYSYGVNSTEKGDLSSESTVSRIRTEHFPLTLESARPSHTSQYLCASSLRAGTNTEAFFGQGTRLTVV.

The chain carries TRBV2 and TRBJ1-5; a weak D match, TRBD1 (5 bases). Trimming removed 3 bases from V and 5 bases from J, with 8 bases in between. The CDR3 length is 13 residues. Looked up from germline, CDR1 is SNHLY and CDR2 is FYNNEI. CDR3 sequence: CASSDGTYQPQHF. The CDR3 nucleotides read TGTGCCAGCAGTGATGGGACTTATCAGCCCCAGCATTTT.

The chain has TRBV6-5 and TRBJ1-1; possibly TRBD1 for D (5 bases). Trimming took off 2 bases at V and 8 bases at J, with 12 bases between the two ends. The CDR3 runs 13 residues. CDR1 is MNHEY, CDR2 SVGAGI, per germline. CDR3 loop: CASSYVARAEAFF. In DNA, the CDR3 is TGTGCCAGCAGTTACGTCGCCAGGGCCGAAGCTTTCTTT.